This T cell receptor beta chain was documented in a study of T cells in Graves' hyperthyroidism and ophthalmopathy. Study background: Peripheral blood was drawn at first diagnosis, prior to all treatment.

V lost 6 bases, J lost 0 bases, and 4 bases stayed unmatched. Germline CDR1 MDHEN, CDR2 SYDVKM. This CDR3 spans 15 amino acids. Using RNA transcripts as the source, TCR beta CDR3 regions were amplified. The primer set for the first-round RT-PCR of the TCR CDR3 was HTBI. In TCRdb, the multiplex PCR reads were re-called with MiXCR into one record per CDR3 protein. This table has about 360,000 distinct CDR3 sequences, 13% appearing once. This clonotype was picked up many times. The sequenced material came from blood. The chain has TRBV28 and TRBJ1-3; TRBD1 matches 8 bases. This receptor was taken from a woman aged 18-29 years with Graves' hyperthyroidism. In DNA form, the CDR3 reads TGTGCCAGCAGCTGGACAGGGTACTCTGGAAACACCATATATTTT. Its translation is CASSWTGYSGNTIYF.